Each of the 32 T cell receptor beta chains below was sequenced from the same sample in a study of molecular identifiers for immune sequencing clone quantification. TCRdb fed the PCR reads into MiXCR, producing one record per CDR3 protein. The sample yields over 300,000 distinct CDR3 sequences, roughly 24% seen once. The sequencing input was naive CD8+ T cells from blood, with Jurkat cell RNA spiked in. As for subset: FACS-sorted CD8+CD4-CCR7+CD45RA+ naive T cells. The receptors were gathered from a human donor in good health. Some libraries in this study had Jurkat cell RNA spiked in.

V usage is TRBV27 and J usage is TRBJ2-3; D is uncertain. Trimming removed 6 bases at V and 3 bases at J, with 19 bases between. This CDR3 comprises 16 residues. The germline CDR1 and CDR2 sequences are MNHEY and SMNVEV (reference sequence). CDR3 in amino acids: CASSNLGMMPTDTQYF. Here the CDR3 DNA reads TGTGCCAGCAGCAACCTGGGGATGATGCCGACAGATACGCAGTATTTT.

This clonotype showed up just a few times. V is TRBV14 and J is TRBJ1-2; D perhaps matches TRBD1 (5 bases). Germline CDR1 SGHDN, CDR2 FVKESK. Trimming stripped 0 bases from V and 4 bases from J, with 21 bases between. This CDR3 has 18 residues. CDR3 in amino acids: CASSQDLAGSPLGYGYTF. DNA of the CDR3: TGTGCCAGCAGCCAAGATTTGGCAGGGTCCCCTCTAGGCTATGGCTACACCTTC.

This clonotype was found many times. CDR3 residues: CASSPSRTSGPTDTQYF. DNA of the CDR3: TGTGCCAGCAGTCCCTCACGGACTAGCGGGCCCACAGATACGCAGTATTTT. This sequence joins TRBV12-3 or TRBV12-4 and TRBJ2-3, with 11 bases fitting TRBD2. J was trimmed by 2 bases and V by 5 bases; bases with no gene match: 9. The length of the CDR3 is 17 residues.

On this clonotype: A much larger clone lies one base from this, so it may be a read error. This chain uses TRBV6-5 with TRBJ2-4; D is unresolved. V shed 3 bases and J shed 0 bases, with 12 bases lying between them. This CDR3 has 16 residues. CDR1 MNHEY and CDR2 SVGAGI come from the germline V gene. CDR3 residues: CASSYGVGLAKNIQYF. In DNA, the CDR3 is TGTGCCAGCAGTTATGGGGTAGGCCTAGCCAAAAACATTCAGTACTTC.

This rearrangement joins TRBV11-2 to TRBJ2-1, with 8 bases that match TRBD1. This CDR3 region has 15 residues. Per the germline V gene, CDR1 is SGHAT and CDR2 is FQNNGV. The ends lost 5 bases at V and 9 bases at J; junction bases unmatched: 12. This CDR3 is CASSLSTGGGGEQFF. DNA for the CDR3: TGTGCCAGCAGCCTATCTACAGGGGGAGGAGGTGAGCAGTTCTTC.

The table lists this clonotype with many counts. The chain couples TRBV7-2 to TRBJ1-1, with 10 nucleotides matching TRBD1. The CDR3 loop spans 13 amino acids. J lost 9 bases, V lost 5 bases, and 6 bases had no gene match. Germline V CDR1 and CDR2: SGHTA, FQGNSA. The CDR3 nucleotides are TGTGCCAGCAGCCCGGGACAGGGGTTACAAGCTTTCTTT. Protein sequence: CASSPGQGLQAFF.

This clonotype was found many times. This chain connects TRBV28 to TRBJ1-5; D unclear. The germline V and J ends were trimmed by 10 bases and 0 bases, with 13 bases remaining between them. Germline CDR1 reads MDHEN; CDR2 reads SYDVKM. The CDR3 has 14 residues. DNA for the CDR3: TGTGCCACTACGAGAACACCTAGCAATCAGCCCCAGCATTTT. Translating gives CATTRTPSNQPQHF.

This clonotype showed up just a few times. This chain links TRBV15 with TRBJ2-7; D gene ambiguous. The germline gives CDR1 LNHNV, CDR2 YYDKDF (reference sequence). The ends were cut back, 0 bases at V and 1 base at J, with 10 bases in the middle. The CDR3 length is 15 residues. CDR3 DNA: TGTGCCACCAGCAGAGACCTGCAGGTATCCTACGAGCAGTACTTC. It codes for CATSRDLQVSYEQYF.

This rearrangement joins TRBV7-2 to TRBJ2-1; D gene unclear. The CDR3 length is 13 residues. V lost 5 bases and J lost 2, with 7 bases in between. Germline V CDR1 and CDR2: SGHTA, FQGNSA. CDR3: CASSQATYNEQFF. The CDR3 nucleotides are TGTGCCAGCAGCCAGGCTACCTACAATGAGCAGTTCTTC. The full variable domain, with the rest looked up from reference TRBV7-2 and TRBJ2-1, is GAGVSQSPSNKVTEKGKDVELRCDPISGHTALYWYRQSLGQGLEFLIYFQGNSAPDKSGLPSDRFSAERTGGSVSTLTIQRTQQEDSAVYLCASSQATYNEQFFGPGTRLTVL.

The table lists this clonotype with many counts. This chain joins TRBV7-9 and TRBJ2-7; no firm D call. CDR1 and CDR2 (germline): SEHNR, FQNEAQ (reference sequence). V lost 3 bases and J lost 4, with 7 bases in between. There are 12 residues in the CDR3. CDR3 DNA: TGTGCCAGCAGCTTTGCCGATTACGAGCAGTACTTC. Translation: CASSFADYEQYF.

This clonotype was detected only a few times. DNA for the CDR3: TGTGCCAGCAGCTCCCAGATCTCGGGACAAAACTACAATGAGCAGTTCTTC. Translated, it gives CASSSQISGQNYNEQFF. The chain joins TRBV7-9 to TRBJ2-1, with a possible D match to TRBD1 (6 bases). In germline, CDR1 is SEHNR, CDR2 FQNEAQ (reference sequence). Trimming took 4 bases from V and 3 from J, leaving 19 bases between them. CDR3 size: 17 residues. Supplemented by reference TRBV7-9 and TRBJ2-1, the full variable domain reads DTGVSQNPRHKITKRGQNVTFRCDPISEHNRLYWYRQTLGQGPEFLTYFQNEAQLEKSRLLSDRFSAERPKGSFSTLEIQRTEQGDSAMYLCASSSQISGQNYNEQFFGPGTRLTVL.

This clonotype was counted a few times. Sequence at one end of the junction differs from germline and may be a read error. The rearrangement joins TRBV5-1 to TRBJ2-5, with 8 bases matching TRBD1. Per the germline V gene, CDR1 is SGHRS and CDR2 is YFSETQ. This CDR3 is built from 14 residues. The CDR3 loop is CASNLEQGEETQYF. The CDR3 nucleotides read TGCGCCAGCAACTTGGAACAGGGGGAAGAGACCCAGTACTTC.

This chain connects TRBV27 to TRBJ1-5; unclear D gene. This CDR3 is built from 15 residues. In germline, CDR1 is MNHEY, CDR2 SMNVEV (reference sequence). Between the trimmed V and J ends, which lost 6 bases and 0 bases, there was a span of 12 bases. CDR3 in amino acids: CASSSTTYSNQPQHF. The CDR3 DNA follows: TGTGCCAGCAGCTCGACAACATATAGCAATCAGCCCCAGCATTTT.

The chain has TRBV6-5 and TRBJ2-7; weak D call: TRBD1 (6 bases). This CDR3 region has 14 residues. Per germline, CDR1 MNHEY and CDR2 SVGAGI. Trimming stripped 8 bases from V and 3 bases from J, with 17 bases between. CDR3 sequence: CASGDTGSGYEQYF. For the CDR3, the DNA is TGTGCCAGCGGTGATACAGGGAGCGGCTACGAGCAGTACTTC.

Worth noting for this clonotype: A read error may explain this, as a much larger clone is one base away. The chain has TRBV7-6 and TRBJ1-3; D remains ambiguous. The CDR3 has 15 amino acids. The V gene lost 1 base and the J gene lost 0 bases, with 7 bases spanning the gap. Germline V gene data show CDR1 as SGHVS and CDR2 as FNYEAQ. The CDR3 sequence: CASSLEEGSGNTIYF. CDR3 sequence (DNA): TGTGCCAGCAGCTTAGAGGAGGGCTCTGGAAACACCATATATTTT.

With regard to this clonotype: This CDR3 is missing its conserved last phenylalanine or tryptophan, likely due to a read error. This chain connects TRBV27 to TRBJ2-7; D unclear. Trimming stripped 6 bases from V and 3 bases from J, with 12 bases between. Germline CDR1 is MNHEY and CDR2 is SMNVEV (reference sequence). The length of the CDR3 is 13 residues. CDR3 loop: CASRGLGFYEQYS. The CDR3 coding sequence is TGTGCCAGCAGGGGCCTTGGATTCTACGAGCAGTACTCC.

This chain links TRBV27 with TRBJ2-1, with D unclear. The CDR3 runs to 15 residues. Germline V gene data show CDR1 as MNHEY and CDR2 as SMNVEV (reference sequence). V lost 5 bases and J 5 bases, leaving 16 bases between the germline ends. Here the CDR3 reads CASSQAPSGDNEQFF. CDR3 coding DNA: TGTGCCAGCAGTCAAGCTCCGTCTGGGGACAATGAGCAGTTCTTC.

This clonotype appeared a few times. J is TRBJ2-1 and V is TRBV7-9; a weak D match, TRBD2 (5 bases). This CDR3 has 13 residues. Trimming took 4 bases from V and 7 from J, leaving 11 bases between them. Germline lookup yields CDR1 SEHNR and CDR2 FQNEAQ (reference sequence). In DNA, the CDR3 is TGTGCCAGCAGCTCCAGGTCGGGAAATGAGCAGTTCTTC. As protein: CASSSRSGNEQFF.

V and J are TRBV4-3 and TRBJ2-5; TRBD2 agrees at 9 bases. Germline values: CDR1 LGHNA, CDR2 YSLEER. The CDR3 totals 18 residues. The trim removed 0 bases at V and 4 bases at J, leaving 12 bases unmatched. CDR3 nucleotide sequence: TGCGCCAGCAGCCAAGAAAGGGTGCTAGCGGGACTCGGAGAGACCCAGTACTTC. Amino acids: CASSQERVLAGLGETQYF.

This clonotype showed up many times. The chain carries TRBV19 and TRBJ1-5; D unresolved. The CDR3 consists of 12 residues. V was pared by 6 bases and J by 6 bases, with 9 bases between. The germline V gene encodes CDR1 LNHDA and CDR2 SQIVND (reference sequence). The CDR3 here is CASRVGFQPQHF. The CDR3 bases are TGTGCCAGTAGGGTAGGGTTTCAGCCCCAGCATTTT.

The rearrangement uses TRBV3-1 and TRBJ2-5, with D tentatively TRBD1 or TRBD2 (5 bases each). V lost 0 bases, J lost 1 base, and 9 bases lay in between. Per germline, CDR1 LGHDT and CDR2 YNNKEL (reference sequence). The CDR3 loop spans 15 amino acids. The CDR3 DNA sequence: TGTGCCAGCAGCCAAGATCCGGGGCCCCAAGAGACCCAGTACTTC. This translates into CASSQDPGPQETQYF.

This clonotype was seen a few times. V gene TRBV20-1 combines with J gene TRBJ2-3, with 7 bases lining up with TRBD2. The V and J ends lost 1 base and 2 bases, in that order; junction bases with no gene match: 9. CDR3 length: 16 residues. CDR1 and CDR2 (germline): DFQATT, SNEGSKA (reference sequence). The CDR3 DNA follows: TGCAGTGCTAGAGGAGCGGGGACCAGGATCACAGATACGCAGTATTTT. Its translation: CSARGAGTRITDTQYF.

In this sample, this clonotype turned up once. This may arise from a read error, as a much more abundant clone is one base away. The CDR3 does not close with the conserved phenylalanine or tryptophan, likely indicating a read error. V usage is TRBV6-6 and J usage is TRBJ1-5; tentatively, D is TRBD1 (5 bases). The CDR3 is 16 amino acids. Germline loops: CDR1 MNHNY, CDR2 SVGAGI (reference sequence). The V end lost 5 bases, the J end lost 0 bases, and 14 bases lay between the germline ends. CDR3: CASSPGRGLSNQPQHV. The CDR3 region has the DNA TGTGCCAGCAGTCCGGGGAGGGGTCTTAGCAATCAGCCCCAGCATGTT.

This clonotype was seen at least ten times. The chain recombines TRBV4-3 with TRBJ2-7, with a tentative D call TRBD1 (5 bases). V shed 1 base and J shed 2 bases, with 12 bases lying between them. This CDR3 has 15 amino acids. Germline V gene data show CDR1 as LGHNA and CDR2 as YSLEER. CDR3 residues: CASSQAATDTYEQYF. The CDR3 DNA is TGCGCCAGCAGCCAAGCCGCCACGGACACCTACGAGCAGTACTTC.

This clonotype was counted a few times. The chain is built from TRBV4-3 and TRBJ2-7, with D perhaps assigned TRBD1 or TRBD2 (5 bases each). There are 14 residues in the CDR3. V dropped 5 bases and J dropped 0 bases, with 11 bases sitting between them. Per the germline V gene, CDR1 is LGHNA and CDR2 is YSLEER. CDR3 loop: CASSVRDPSYEQYF. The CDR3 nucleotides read TGCGCCAGCAGCGTCCGGGACCCCTCCTACGAGCAGTACTTC.

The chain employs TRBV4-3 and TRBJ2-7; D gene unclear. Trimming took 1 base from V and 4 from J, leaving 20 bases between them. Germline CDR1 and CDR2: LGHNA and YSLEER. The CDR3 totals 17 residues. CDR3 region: CASSQVPPQLFRYEQYF. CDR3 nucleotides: TGCGCCAGCAGCCAAGTCCCCCCCCAGTTATTTAGGTACGAGCAGTACTTC.

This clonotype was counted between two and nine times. Here the CDR3 reads CASSQERTGGVDTQYF. The CDR3 DNA is TGCGCCAGCAGCCAAGAGAGAACAGGGGGCGTAGATACGCAGTATTTT. V is TRBV4-1 and J is TRBJ2-3; 9 bases line up with TRBD1. Germline-derived CDR1 and CDR2 are MGHRA and YSYEKL. V lost 0 bases, J lost 5 bases, and 6 bases stayed unmatched. There are 16 residues in the CDR3.

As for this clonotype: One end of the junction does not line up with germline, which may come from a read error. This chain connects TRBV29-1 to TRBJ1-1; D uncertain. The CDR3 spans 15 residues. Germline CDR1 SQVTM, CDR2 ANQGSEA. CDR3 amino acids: CSVQWWREVNIEAFF. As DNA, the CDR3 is TGCAGCGTTCAATGGTGGAGGGAGGTTAACATTGAAGCTTTCTTT. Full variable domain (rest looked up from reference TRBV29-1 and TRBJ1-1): SAVISQKPSRDICQRGTSLTIQCQVDSQVTMMFWYRQQPGQSLTLIATANQGSEATYESGFVIDKFPISRPNLTFSTLTVSNMSPEDSSIYLCSVQWWREVNIEAFFGQGTRLTVV.

CDR3 residues: CASSGGPNEQFF. Written as DNA, the CDR3 is TGTGCCAGCAGTGGGGGCCCCAATGAGCAGTTCTTC. The V call is TRBV9, the J call TRBJ2-1; D possibly corresponds to TRBD1 (6 bases). V lost 5 bases and J 6 bases, leaving 9 bases between the germline ends. Germline V gives CDR1 SGDLS, CDR2 YYNGEE. This CDR3 comprises 12 residues.

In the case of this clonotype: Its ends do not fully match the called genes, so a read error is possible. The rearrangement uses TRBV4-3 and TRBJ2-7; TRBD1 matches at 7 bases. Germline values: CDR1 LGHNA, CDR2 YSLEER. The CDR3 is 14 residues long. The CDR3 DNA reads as TGCGCCAGCAGCCAAGATGAGGGGGCCTACGAGCAGCACTTC. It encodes CASSQDEGAYEQHF.

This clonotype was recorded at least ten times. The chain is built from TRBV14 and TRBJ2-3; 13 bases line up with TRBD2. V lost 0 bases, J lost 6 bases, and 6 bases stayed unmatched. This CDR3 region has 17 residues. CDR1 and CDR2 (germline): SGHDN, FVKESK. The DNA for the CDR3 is TGTGCCAGCAGCCAAGAACTAGCGGGAGGGCCATGGGATACGCAGTATTTT. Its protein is CASSQELAGGPWDTQYF.

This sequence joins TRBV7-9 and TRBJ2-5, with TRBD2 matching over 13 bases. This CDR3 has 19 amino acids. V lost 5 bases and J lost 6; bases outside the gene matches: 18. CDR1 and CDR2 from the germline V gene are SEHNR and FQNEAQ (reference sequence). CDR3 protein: CASSAPGTSGAYQLKTQYF. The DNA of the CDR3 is TGTGCCAGCAGCGCCCCCGGGACTAGCGGGGCTTACCAACTAAAGACCCAGTACTTC.